A single T cell receptor beta chain is shown here with its context. It lacks a known antigen. No much larger clone is present one base from it, and per-base qualities are unavailable. TCR CDR3 regions were amplified from genomic DNA by multiplex PCR using the deep immunoSEQ assay. For each cell subset, the extracted genomic DNA was distributed evenly across all wells of several immunoSEQ 96-well plates, and each plate served as one replicate. Each replicate PCR for sorted subsets received roughly 0.2 ug genomic DNA, equal to tens of thousands of T cell genomes. The purified libraries were quantified using a Qubit 3.0 fluorometer, sized with a Bioanalyzer 2100, and then quantified again using the KAPA Library Quantification kit. A separate single-read 150-cycle Illumina NextSeq 550 flow cell was used to sequence each immunoSEQ 96-well plate. In the source study's methods: The immunoSEQ output contained only junctional sequences without quality scores, so filtering could not match that applied to full-length reads. To assign V/J genes and CDR3, sequences were annotated against IMGT germline references using PyIR, a Python wrapper for IgBLAST v1.9. Reads were filtered out if the reads had weak V/J assignments (E-value above 1e-6), no CDR3, stop codons, out-of-frame junctions, or ambiguous translated residues. V3J clonotypes were defined as sequences sharing an identical inferred V gene, J gene, and CDR3 amino acid sequence. To compute the percentage overlap between repertoires, the number of shared unique clonotypes was divided by the size of the smaller repertoire. Repertoire richness was assessed with RTK rarefaction, the Chao1 estimator, and Recon v2.1 estimates of unobserved clonotypes. Generation probabilities were computed with OLGA for all TCRbeta clonotypes obtained by the gDNA method from several donors. Here the immuneACCESS table is served through TCRdb, limited to in-frame sequences with V and J called. Missing clones are a known gap in these copies; in checked studies unresolved V genes cover under half, and the rest lacks a known reason. That table is the source of V, J and clone size, and D and trimming were worked out from the DNA. This sample holds under 600,000 clones; 97% were observed only once. Clones ranked in the top ten supply 0.055% to 0.07% of the sample.

Donors were healthy HIV-negative adults with no recently reported acute infections or vaccinations. Every donor was a Caucasian adult residing in Nashville, Tennessee, USA. CD4+ T cells were enriched by magnetic negative selection, after which naive cells were positively selected on CD45RA and the negative fraction was taken as the memory subset. After blood collection by leukapheresis, PBMCs were isolated using Ficoll-Histopaque density gradient centrifugation and then cryopreserved in the vapor phase of liquid nitrogen. Purity and quantity of every magnetically sorted T cell population were checked by analytical flow cytometry. Each sorted fraction had its genomic DNA isolated and then quantified by UV absorbance on a Nanodrop 2000c. From the cysteine up to the phenylalanine, the CDR3 has a length of 14 residues. Only the CDR3 region is kept as DNA, spanning 42 bases read in frame from base 1. Between the V and J ends, shortened by 3 bases and 5 bases respectively, the junction contains 12 bases. As encoded in the germline V gene (reference sequence), CDR1 is SGHNT while CDR2 is YYREEE.

This sample was included in a study of shared clonotypes between healthy human individuals (dated by TCRdb to 2020 to 2022). Notes on the research overall: Three men and two women, aged 18 to 49 years, made up the cohort. For each donor, three plates each were used for CD4 naive and CD4 memory, two plates were used for CD8 naive, and one plate was used for CD8 memory. The study deeply sequenced blood TCR repertoires of five healthy adults to estimate repertoire size and the extent of clonotype sharing between individuals. Different laboratories and diverse techniques were used to prepare libraries and sequence TCR repertoires, to increase sequencing depth and limit assay-specific biases. Each donor's leukapheresis produced roughly between roughly 0.85 and 9.5 billion PBMCs.

On the study overall, not on this receptor specifically: Compared with non-shared clonotypes, the clonotypes found in all four sorted-subset donors had higher generation probabilities. The genetic and exposure-history diversity represented was limited by the small number of donors. Rarefaction of sorted-subset datasets indicated incomplete sequencing despite the large sequencing depth. Larger estimated clonotype richness was generally found for naive subsets than for memory subsets. Pairwise subsampling led to the expectation that sequencing depth would affect the degree of clonotype sharing among donors. Sampling was restricted to blood, and TCR repertoires in tissues likely differ from the TCR repertoires found in blood. Across a few donors, about 5% of naive CD4, approximately 4% of naive CD8, under 2.5% of memory CD4, and 0.4% of memory CD8 clonotypes were shared.

What was sequenced was naive CD4+ T cells sorted from blood. The meaning of the sample's cell subset or site label: CD45RA+ positively selected. The TCR sequence derives from a woman in her 30s in good health. This chain is built from TRBV5-4 and TRBJ2-1, with the D segment identity uncertain. The bases are TGTGCCAGCAGCTCGACCCCCGCCCACAATGAGCAGTTCTTC. Translated, this is CASSSTPAHNEQFF.